The entry below describes one T cell receptor beta chain. Antigen unknown. The CDR3 totals 15 residues. V dropped 5 bases and J dropped 3 bases, with 14 bases sitting between them. CDR1 is SGHAT and CDR2 is FQNNGV in the germline V gene. This sample stems from a study of shared clonotypes between healthy human individuals. Study findings and constraints: Relative to their counterparts shared across all four donors, non-shared clonotypes exhibited diminished generation probabilities.

A CD45RA+ naive subset and a CD45RA-negative memory subset were split from CD4+ cells. Clones were sequenced by immunoSEQ multiplex PCR, and TCRdb holds only the in-frame ones, with some missing. Of 2 million or so clones in the sample, around 95% were seen once. This receptor was obtained from a man younger than 35 in good health. V gene TRBV11-2 combines with J gene TRBJ1-5; D unclear. The material sequenced was naive CD4+ T cells sorted from blood. The subset is: CD45RA+ positively selected. CDR3 sequence reads: CASSLGERNNQPQHF. As DNA, the CDR3 is TGTGCCAGCAGCCTTGGGGAAAGGAACAATCAGCCCCAGCATTTT.